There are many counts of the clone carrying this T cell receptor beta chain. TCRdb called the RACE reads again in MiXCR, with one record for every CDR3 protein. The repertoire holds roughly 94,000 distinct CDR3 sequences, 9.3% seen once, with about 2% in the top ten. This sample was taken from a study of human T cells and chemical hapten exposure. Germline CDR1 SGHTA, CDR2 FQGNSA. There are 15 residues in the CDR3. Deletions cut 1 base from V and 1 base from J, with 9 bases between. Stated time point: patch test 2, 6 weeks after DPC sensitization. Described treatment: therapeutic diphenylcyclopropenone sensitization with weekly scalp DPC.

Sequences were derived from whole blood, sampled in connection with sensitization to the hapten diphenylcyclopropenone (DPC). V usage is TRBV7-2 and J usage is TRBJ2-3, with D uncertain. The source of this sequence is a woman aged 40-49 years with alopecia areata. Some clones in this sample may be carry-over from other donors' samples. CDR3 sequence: CASSLDRARTDTQYF. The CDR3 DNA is TGTGCCAGCAGCTTAGACCGGGCCCGCACAGATACGCAGTATTTT.